This T cell receptor (beta chain) was retrieved from a study of low-dose radiotherapy and immunotherapy resistance in tumors. The wider study: The fractionation for Cohort 1 was 0.5 Gy per fraction every 2 weeks, totaling 6.5 Gy.

Trimming removed 6 bases at V and 6 bases at J, with 16 bases between. The length of the CDR3 is 14 residues. Looked up from germline, CDR1 is MNHEY and CDR2 is SVGEGT. Time point defined: after trial treatment. Treatment reported: LDRT plus nivolumab, ipilimumab, low-dose cyclophosphamide and aspirin (RACIN trial). Ipilimumab, nivolumab, aspirin, low-dose cyclophosphamide and low-dose radiotherapy were administered to donors. Eligible patients bore advanced solid tumors devoid of tumor-infiltrating lymphocytes. As regards this clonotype: Only one base separates this from a far larger clonotype, so it likely reflects a read error. This CDR3 is missing its conserved last phenylalanine or tryptophan, likely due to a read error.

Alpha and beta chains were covered, as first-strand cDNA relied on TRAV- and TRBV-specific primers. TCR amplification involved roughly 21 PCR cycles with a constant-region primer and V-primer adapter. TCRdb re-derived calls from the reads in MiXCR, one entry per CDR3 protein. Of 95,000 to 100,000 distinct CDR3 sequences listed, under 25% were seen once; the top ten hold 4.1%. Sequencing was performed on PBMCs, taken after low-dose radiotherapy plus immunotherapy. The chain combines TRBV6-2 or TRBV6-3 with TRBJ2-3; D possibly corresponds to TRBD2 (7 bases). This TCR was recovered from a male donor with prostate cancer. DNA for the CDR3: TGTGCCAGCAGCCACTCCTCGGGGGGCGATACGCAGTATCTT. Its translation is CASSHSSGGDTQYL.